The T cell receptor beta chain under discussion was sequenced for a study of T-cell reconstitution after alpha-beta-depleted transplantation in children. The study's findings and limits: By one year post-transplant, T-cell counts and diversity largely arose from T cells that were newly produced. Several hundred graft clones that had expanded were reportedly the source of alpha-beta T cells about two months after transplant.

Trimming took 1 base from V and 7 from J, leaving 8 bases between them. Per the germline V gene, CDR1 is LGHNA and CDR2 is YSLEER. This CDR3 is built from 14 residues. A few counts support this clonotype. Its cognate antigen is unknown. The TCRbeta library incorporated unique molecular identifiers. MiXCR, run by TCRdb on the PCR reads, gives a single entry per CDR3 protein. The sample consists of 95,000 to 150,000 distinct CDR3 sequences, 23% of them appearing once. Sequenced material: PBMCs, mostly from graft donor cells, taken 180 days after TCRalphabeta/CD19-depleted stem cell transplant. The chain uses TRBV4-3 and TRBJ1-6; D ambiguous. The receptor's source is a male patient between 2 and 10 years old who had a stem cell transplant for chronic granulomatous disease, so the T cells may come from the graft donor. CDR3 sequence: CASSQAEGNSPLHF. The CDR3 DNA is TGCGCCAGCAGCCAAGCAGAAGGAAATTCACCCCTCCACTTT.